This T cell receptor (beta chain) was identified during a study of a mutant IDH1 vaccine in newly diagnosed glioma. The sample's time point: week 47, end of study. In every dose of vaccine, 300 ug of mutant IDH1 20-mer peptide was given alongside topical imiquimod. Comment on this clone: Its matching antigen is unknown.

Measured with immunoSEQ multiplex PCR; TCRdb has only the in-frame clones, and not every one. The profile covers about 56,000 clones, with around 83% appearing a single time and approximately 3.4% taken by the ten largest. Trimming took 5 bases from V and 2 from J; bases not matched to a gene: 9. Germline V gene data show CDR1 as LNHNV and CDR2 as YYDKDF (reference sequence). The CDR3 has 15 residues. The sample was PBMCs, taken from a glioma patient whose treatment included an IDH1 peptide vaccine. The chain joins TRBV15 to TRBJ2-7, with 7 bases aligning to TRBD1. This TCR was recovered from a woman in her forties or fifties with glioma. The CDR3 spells CATSARTGITYEQYF. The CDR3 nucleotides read TGTGCCACCAGCGCCCGGACAGGCATCACCTACGAGCAGTACTTC.